This paragraph covers one T cell receptor beta chain sequence. This clonotype was seen only once. What antigen it recognizes has not been identified. Nothing much larger sits one base from this clone, and base qualities are not available. One read alone provides weak support. The entry originates in a study of blood T cells in healthy people across ages (dated by TCRdb to between 2014 and 2016). Regarding the study in general: In model experiments, roughly one uniquely barcoded TCR beta cDNA molecule per two T cells was captured by template switching. The study measured age-related changes in TCR beta repertoire diversity using deep sequencing normalized with unique cDNA molecular identifiers. Four age groups were formed from the donors: young (average approximately 16 years), middle-aged (approximately 42), aged (about 62) and long-lived (less than 85). To avoid experimental bias, donors of different ages were distributed randomly across sequencing lanes. Using the same blood draw, the study looked at two additional independent replicas of 1 million unique cDNA reads for two donors, one aged 18 to 30 and the other aged 80 or older.

What the study reported, not specific to this receptor: Donor CMV infection status was unknown, potentially confounding age-related changes in expanded clonotypes. Estimates of total diversity based on one million sequenced T cells were considered lower bounds and underestimates. Compared with the aged group, more naive CD4+ T cells, fewer expanded clones and increased TCR diversity were shown by the long-lived group, suggesting age selection. Observed TCR beta diversity per million T cells fell roughly linearly with age, and a significant reduction was already apparent by age around 40. Conclusive comparison of naive and antigen-experienced compartments was prevented by the profiling of bulk unsorted PBMCs. The percentage of naive T cells measured by flow cytometry correlated strongly with observed TCR beta diversity.

CDR3 length: 13 amino acids, cysteine to phenylalanine. This entry keeps only the CDR3 DNA: 39 bases, framed from base 1. Between the V and J ends, shortened by 6 bases and 5 bases respectively, the junction contains 16 bases. The germline V gene sets CDR1 to SQVTM and CDR2 to ANQGSEA. Donors were a few dozen systemically healthy Caucasian individuals from Russia aged 6 to 90 years. Around 9.9 milliliters of peripheral blood were collected from each donor into EDTA-treated Vacutainer tubes. Ficoll-Paque density-gradient centrifugation was used to isolate PBMCs, with at least 6.5 million obtained per sample. Trizol reagent was used to extract total RNA from the PBMCs, yielding at least 5.5 micrograms per sample. For every donor, an aliquot of PBMCs went through flow cytometry to measure the percentages of naive CD45RAhigh/CD27high T cells. Library method: 5' RACE. TCRdb names Illumina HiSeq 2500 as the instrument used. A second PCR of roughly 7 to 11 cycles was performed with a sample-barcoded 5' primer and a J-beta primer mix. A unique molecular identifier was introduced onto each TCR beta cDNA molecule by a template-switch 5' adaptor carrying 12 random nucleotides. At least 2.5 million CDR3-containing paired-end reads were obtained from each sample. The Mint cDNA synthesis kit, primed by a TRBC-specific oligonucleotide, was used to synthesize first-strand cDNA from all RNA. Following uracil-DNA glycosylase treatment, all cDNA underwent a first 18-cycle PCR with the universal primers M1SS and BC2_uni_R. Per the authors' processing: Each sample was normalized by randomly selecting 1 million high-quality reads, each carrying a distinct molecular identifier. Instead of being binned into consensus sequences, reads that shared molecular identifiers were thrown out. MiTCR, run with a Q25 quality threshold and the strictest error-elimination algorithm, handled CDR3 identification, clonotype clustering and error correction. A nonparametric unseen species model using Euler transformation provided a lower-bound estimate of total TCR beta diversity. TCRdb reprocessing: public reads trimmed at Q25 with fastp, clones called with MiXCR, in-frame beta chains kept. Identical CDR3 proteins give one entry, which carries the most common genes and DNA. TCRdb's processing, not the study's, gives the V and J calls here. In this sample the table shows roughly 680,000 distinct CDR3 sequences, about 50% of which occur a single time. The ten largest account for roughly 13% of the sample.

Sequencing input: blood. This sequence originates from a woman older than 75 in good health. The sequence joins TRBV29-1 to TRBJ2-5, with the D gene possibly TRBD1 or TRBD2, each one fitting 6 bases. The DNA sequence is as follows: TGCAGCGTGGAAAGGGGGGCTCGGGAGACCCAGTACTTC. The encoded protein is CSVERGARETQYF.